The next 20 T cell receptor beta chains were all read from a single sample in a study of immune evolution from preneoplasia to lung adenocarcinoma. Measured with immunoSEQ multiplex PCR; TCRdb has only the in-frame clones, and not every one. This table has 20,000 to 25,000 clones, approximately 71% appearing once. The sequenced material came from FFPE invasive lung adenocarcinoma tissue. The receptors come from a person in their sixties or seventies with lung adenocarcinoma.

The chain uses TRBV27 and TRBJ2-3; tentatively, D is TRBD2 (5 bases). The germline gives CDR1 MNHEY, CDR2 SMNVEV (reference sequence). V lost 5 bases and J lost 1, with 7 bases in between. The CDR3 length is 13 residues. The CDR3: CASSTRGTDTQYF. The CDR3 DNA reads TGTGCCAGCAGTACGAGGGGCACAGATACGCAGTATTTT.

The chain combines TRBV6-1 with TRBJ1-5; maybe TRBD1 (5 bases). V gave up 6 bases and J gave up 7 bases, with 19 bases separating them. CDR1 is MNHNS, CDR2 SASEGT, per germline. This CDR3 has 15 amino acids. The CDR3 protein is CASRPFGYGDQPQHF. CDR3 nucleotides: TGTGCCAGCAGACCTTTTGGTTACGGGGACCAGCCCCAGCATTTT.

V and J are TRBV5-5 and TRBJ2-2, with TRBD1 identical over 7 bases. V was clipped by 4 bases and J by 1 base; unmatched bases: 4. The CDR3 runs to 15 residues. Germline CDR1 and CDR2: SGHKS and YYEKEE (reference sequence). This CDR3 is CASSLGTVNTGELFF. CDR3 nucleotide sequence: TGTGCCAGCAGCCTGGGGACAGTGAACACCGGGGAGCTGTTTTTT.

The V call is TRBV2, the J call TRBJ2-2, with a possible D match to TRBD2 (5 bases). The CDR3 has 12 residues. Between the trimmed V and J ends, which lost 9 bases and 8 bases, there was a span of 13 bases. Germline V gives CDR1 SNHLY, CDR2 FYNNEI. The CDR3 DNA sequence: TGTGCCAGAGGACTGCGAGGGGGGGAGCTGTTTTTT. The encoded protein is CARGLRGGELFF.

V and J are TRBV28 and TRBJ1-1; D is possibly TRBD1 (5 bases). V lost 10 bases, J lost 2 bases, and 23 bases lay in between. Looked up from germline, CDR1 is MDHEN and CDR2 is SYDVKM. The CDR3 is 16 amino acids. The CDR3 DNA reads TGTGCCACCCTTCCCGGGACCCCGAGACTAAACACTGAAGCTTTCTTT. As protein: CATLPGTPRLNTEAFF.

This clone was counted once. The chain uses TRBV5-1 and TRBJ1-1; the D is unclear. Trimming cost V 0 bases and J 1 base, with 13 bases left between them. Germline CDR1 reads SGHRS; CDR2 reads YFSETQ. This CDR3 contains 16 residues. In nucleotides, the CDR3 is TGCGCCAGCAGCTTGGGTGGCAGAGGAGGGAACACTGAAGCTTTCTTT. This codes for CASSLGGRGGNTEAFF.

There are a few counts of this clone. The chain couples TRBV7-3 to TRBJ2-5; possibly TRBD2 for D (5 bases). Trimming pared 4 bases from V and 4 bases from J, leaving 10 bases between. CDR1 SGHTA and CDR2 FQGTGA come from the germline V gene. This CDR3 is 13 amino acids long. The CDR3 protein is CASSSSGRETQYF. The CDR3 bases are TGTGCCAGCAGCTCCTCGGGGAGAGAGACCCAGTACTTC. Combining the CDR3 with reference TRBV7-3 and TRBJ2-5 gives the whole variable domain GAGVSQTPSNKVTEKGKYVELRCDPISGHTALYWYRQSLGQGPEFLIYFQGTGAADDSGLPNDRFFAVRPEGSVSTLKIQRTERGDSAVYLCASSSSGRETQYFGPGTRLLVL.

A note on this clone: At one of its ends the junction is not consistent with the germline gene, which may arise from a read error. The gene calls are TRBV28 and TRBJ2-2; D is perhaps TRBD1 or TRBD2 (5 bases each). Germline CDR1 is MDHEN and CDR2 is SYDVKM. This CDR3 has 15 amino acids. CDR3 bases: TGTGCCAGCAGGGGCGGAGGTGGGGGAACCGAGGAGCTGTTTTTT. This gives the protein CASRGGGGGTEELFF.

The chain employs TRBV29-1 and TRBJ2-4; TRBD2 matches at 12 bases. With V trimmed by 6 bases and J by 6 bases, 6 bases remained unmatched. Germline CDR1 and CDR2: SQVTM and ANQGSEA. The CDR3 is made up of 14 amino acids. CDR3: CSVPLAGGTNIQYF. The DNA for the CDR3 is TGCAGCGTCCCCCTAGCGGGAGGGACAAACATTCAGTACTTC.

The chain recombines TRBV15 with TRBJ2-5, with 8 bases lining up with TRBD1. The CDR3 is 15 residues long. Germline V gene sequence: CDR1 LNHNV, CDR2 YYDKDF (reference sequence). The trim removed 3 bases at V and 3 bases at J, leaving 6 bases unmatched. The CDR3 coding sequence is TGTGCCACCAGCAGTCTTGGACAGGGCGAAGAGACCCAGTACTTC. This encodes CATSSLGQGEETQYF.

This clone was counted a few times. The genes are TRBV11-1 and TRBJ1-5; a weak D match, TRBD1 (5 bases). V was clipped by 3 bases and J by 9 bases, with 12 bases between them. Looked up from germline, CDR1 is SGHAT and CDR2 is FQDESV (reference sequence). This CDR3 is built from 13 residues. The CDR3 sequence: CASSLGPERPQHF. CDR3 in DNA: TGTGCCAGCAGCTTGGGACCTGAGAGGCCCCAGCATTTT.

The chain joins TRBV6-1 to TRBJ1-4; possibly TRBD1 for D (5 bases). Germline CDR1 MNHNS, CDR2 SASEGT. This CDR3 comprises 17 residues. V shed 3 bases and J shed 1 base, with 15 bases lying between them. The CDR3 DNA is TGTGCCAGCAGTGACGGAAAGTCGGGGGGAACTAATGAAAAACTGTTTTTT. Translated: CASSDGKSGGTNEKLFF.

The V call is TRBV28, the J call TRBJ2-7; TRBD2 matches 9 bases. The CDR3 totals 15 residues. J gave up 5 bases and V 10 bases, and 15 bases lay outside the gene matches. In germline, CDR1 is MDHEN, CDR2 SYDVKM. The chain's CDR3 is CAIQLSGSRPHEQYF. The CDR3 coding sequence is TGTGCCATCCAGCTTAGCGGGAGTCGTCCGCACGAGCAGTACTTC.

The chain couples TRBV19 to TRBJ2-5; D is uncertain. The ends were cut back, 3 bases at V and 1 base at J, with 9 bases in the middle. The CDR3 contains 14 residues. The germline V gene has CDR1 LNHDA and CDR2 SQIVND (reference sequence). DNA for the CDR3: TGTGCCAGTAGTATGGGCCAGACCCAAGAGACCCAGTACTTC. Protein sequence: CASSMGQTQETQYF.

The chain has TRBV6-4 and TRBJ1-1, with a possible D match to TRBD1 (5 bases). The ends were cut back, 3 bases at V and 7 bases at J, with 12 bases in the middle. The CDR3 has 13 amino acids. CDR1 is MRHNA and CDR2 is SNTAGT in the germline V gene. The DNA for the CDR3 is TGTGCCAGCAGTGAGGTTCGTGGGGGTGAAGCTTTCTTT. Encoded protein: CASSEVRGGEAFF.

The V call is TRBV4-1, the J call TRBJ2-7, with TRBD1 identical over 11 bases. J lost 4 bases, V lost 4 bases, and 6 bases had no gene match. The CDR3 extends over 15 amino acids. Per germline, CDR1 MGHRA and CDR2 YSYEKL. Here the CDR3 DNA reads TGCGCCAGCAGCCGCGGACAGGGGGCAGCTTACGAGCAGTACTTC. It specifies CASSRGQGAAYEQYF.

The genes are TRBV4-1 and TRBJ1-5; D gene ambiguous. CDR1 and CDR2 from the germline V gene are MGHRA and YSYEKL. V gave up 1 base and J gave up 3 bases, with 13 bases separating them. The CDR3 consists of 16 residues. The CDR3 DNA is TGCGCCAGCAGCCAAGTAGGCGGGCCCCCCAATCAGCCCCAGCATTTT. This translates into CASSQVGGPPNQPQHF.

Comment on this clone: Other DNA sequences from this sample encode an identical CDR3 as well. The J gene is TRBJ1-2, the V gene TRBV28; weak D call: TRBD1 (6 bases). This CDR3 contains 12 residues. CDR1 and CDR2 from the germline V gene are MDHEN and SYDVKM. Trimming took off 3 bases at V and 6 bases at J, with 8 bases between the two ends. The CDR3 loop reads CASSFGGDGYTF. The CDR3 DNA follows: TGTGCCAGCAGTTTCGGGGGCGATGGCTACACCTTC.

This sequence joins TRBV28 and TRBJ2-7; D is ambiguous. The CDR3 has 17 residues. The V end was cut by 2 bases, the J end by 2 bases, with 19 bases between. The germline CDR1 and CDR2 sequences are MDHEN and SYDVKM. The CDR3 reads CASSLELRKATTYEQYF. For the CDR3, the DNA is TGTGCCAGCAGTTTAGAGCTGAGGAAAGCAACAACCTACGAGCAGTACTTC.

The genes are TRBV19 and TRBJ2-7, with 13 bases identical to TRBD2. Unmatched junction bases numbered 7, after V lost 5 bases and J lost 3 bases. The CDR3 consists of 16 residues. Germline-derived CDR1 and CDR2 are LNHDA and SQIVND (reference sequence). The DNA for the CDR3 is TGTGCCAGTAGTGAGGGACTAGCGGGATTAAGCTACGAGCAGTACTTC. Protein sequence: CASSEGLAGLSYEQYF.